This T cell receptor (beta chain) comes out of a study of shared clonotypes between healthy human individuals. Notes on the study in general: Clonotype sharing levels among donors were expected to vary with sequencing depth. Generation probabilities were higher for clonotypes shared across all four sorted-subset donors than for unshared ones. Rarefaction showed that sequencing of sorted subsets was incomplete (despite large depth).

Points on this clone: Antigen: not known. Other DNA sequences within the sample encode an identical CDR3.

As defined, naive CD8 cells were CD45RO-negative and positively selected for CCR7, with terminally differentiated effector memory CD45RA+ cells excluded. In germline, CDR1 is MNHEY, CDR2 SMNVEV (reference sequence). V gave up 0 bases and J gave up 1 base; unmatched junction bases: 4. The CDR3 contains 16 residues. Execution of the assay was at deep level. Using immunoSEQ multiplex PCR, the repertoire was profiled, and TCRdb retains in-frame clones only, with some absent. The data hold just over 2,000,000 clones, with approximately 95% observed a single time. The receptor was isolated from a man between 18 and 29 years old in good health. The V call is TRBV27, the J call TRBJ2-7; TRBD1 aligns across 9 bases. Sequencing input: naive CD8+ T cells sorted from blood. The CDR3 here is CASSLSAGTGSYEQYF. CDR3 DNA: TGTGCCAGCAGTTTATCGGCCGGGACAGGGTCCTACGAGCAGTACTTC.